This T cell receptor (beta chain) was captured in a study of T cell clones after liver transplantation. Study information: TCRbeta sequencing after a pre-transplant mixed lymphocyte reaction identified graft-donor-reactive clones, later tracked in post-transplant blood. Third-party-reactive TCRbeta sequences from pre-transplant mixed lymphocyte reactions served as antigen-independent comparators. Three of eight recipients were HCV-positive; others had non-autoimmune, non-viral indications. Broader study findings: Post-transplant time points were not standardized, so conclusions are preliminary.

Clones were read by immunoSEQ multiplex PCR, and TCRdb kept only the in-frame ones, dropping some. The repertoire holds about 78,000 clones, 80% seen once, with less than 0.65% in the top ten. This clone was picked up a small number of times. What it binds is unknown. This sequence was found in a human donor who received a liver transplant. The specimen comprised CD4+ T cells from blood, sampled before liver transplant.

The CDR3 here is CASTFPGELFF. The CDR3 coding sequence is TGTGCCAGCACCTTCCCCGGGGAGCTGTTTTTT. The chain combines TRBV7-2 with TRBJ2-2, with D uncertain. Looked up from germline, CDR1 is SGHTA and CDR2 is FQGNSA. The CDR3 loop spans 11 amino acids. V was cut by 7 bases and J by 6 bases, with 6 bases left in between.